The sequence of this T cell receptor (beta chain) was determined in a study of T cells in narcolepsy. For the study at large: Donors had narcolepsy type 1 or type 2, or were healthy controls. General study findings and limits: Autoreactive clone sequences were missing from some blood memory CD4+ repertoires. HCRT-specific and TRIB2-specific autoreactive clonotypes appeared among same-patient CSF and blood CD4+ clonotypes.

The protocol was immunoSEQ multiplex PCR, while the TCRdb copy is restricted to in-frame clones and leaves out a portion. The sample consists of over 40,000 clones, more than 70% of them appearing once. A remark on this clone: Its antigen remains unidentified.

This CDR3 comprises 14 residues. The V gene lost 5 bases and the J gene lost 7 bases, with 15 bases spanning the gap. Germline V gene lookup returns CDR1 GTSNPN and CDR2 SVGIG (reference sequence). The genes are TRBV30 and TRBJ1-6; D gene uncertain. The specimen sequenced was CD45RA- memory CD4+ T cells from PBMCs. The receptor comes from a human donor with narcolepsy. The CDR3 coding sequence is TGTGCCTGGGCCCCCCCCGGCGGAAATTCACCCCTCCACTTT. As protein: CAWAPPGGNSPLHF.